Listed below are T cell receptor beta chains from one sample, sequenced in a study of regulatory T cells in long-lasting Graves disease. TCRdb itself ran the multiplex PCR reads through MiXCR, one entry per CDR3 protein. The table has around 250,000 distinct CDR3 sequences, around a sixth seen once. The same sample was also studied in work on T cells in Graves' hyperthyroidism and ophthalmopathy.

The sample consisted of peripheral blood mononuclear cells (PBMCs), taken at new diagnosis, from a patient treated with antithyroid drugs. The receptor source for this set is a woman aged 30 to 39 with Graves disease. The CDR3 runs from the conserved cysteine through the conserved F or W.

v_call,j_call,cdr3_aa
TRBV7-2,TRBJ2-2,CASSLGQGNLFF
TRBV28,TRBJ2-1,CASSISEGAGNEQFF
TRBV7-9,TRBJ2-7,CASSFYNLDGSYEQYF
TRBV20-1,TRBJ2-1,CSAIRVNEQFF
TRBV7-2,TRBJ1-5,CASSGGTGHWQPQHF
TRBV11-2,TRBJ2-7,CASSLAEGLAGGRYEQYF
TRBV27,TRBJ1-5,CASSSQDGHQPQHF
TRBV11-2,TRBJ2-1,CASRKLDEQFF
TRBV7-9,TRBJ1-1,CASSQVPEAFF
TRBV5-4,TRBJ2-3,CASSKTRGTDTQYF
TRBV5-1,TRBJ2-1,CASSLTSHTYNEQFF
TRBV6-1,TRBJ2-2,CATRQGASGELFF
TRBV13,TRBJ2-2,CASSLRDITGELFF
TRBV12-3/TRBV12-4,TRBJ1-6,CASRGREYSPLHF
TRBV6-1,TRBJ2-5,CASSPKKETQYF
TRBV3-1,TRBJ2-5,CASGRRGRELAGIETQYF
TRBV28,TRBJ1-5,CASSLGGGMVSNQPQHF
TRBV5-5,TRBJ2-3,CASSLGSVTTDTQYF
TRBV7-2,TRBJ2-7,CASSSEERYEQYF
TRBV11-2,TRBJ2-7,CASSLVLQVREQYF
TRBV5-1,TRBJ1-2,CASRGLANYGYTF
TRBV2,TRBJ1-1,CASSPGQRTEAFF
TRBV12-3/TRBV12-4,TRBJ2-7,CASRWTGNYEQYF
TRBV5-1,TRBJ1-5,CASSLDIGGYQPQHF
TRBV2,TRBJ2-2,CASTPRRTNTGELFF
TRBV12-3/TRBV12-4,TRBJ1-3,CASSRRTGTGNTIYF
TRBV5-1,TRBJ1-1,CASSLEQGGYPEAFF
TRBV6-1,TRBJ2-5,CASTRINGGPAYQETQYF
TRBV7-2,TRBJ2-2,CASSPPNRVNTGELFF
TRBV6-2/TRBV6-3,TRBJ1-6,CASSYQGSSYNSPLHF
TRBV11-2,TRBJ2-5,CASSAGLAGEKNRQETQYF
TRBV12-3/TRBV12-4,TRBJ2-1,CASSPRASPGSEQFF
TRBV5-1,TRBJ2-2,CASSVSTSGGFTGELLF
TRBV12-3/TRBV12-4,TRBJ2-7,CASSLASRGGYEQYF
TRBV20-1,TRBJ2-5,CSARWDGEYF
TRBV28,TRBJ2-1,CASSSGLKAFRHGEQFF
TRBV7-6,TRBJ1-5,CASSSLGGNQPQHF
TRBV6-1,TRBJ2-2,CASRRERRATGELFF
TRBV28,TRBJ2-7,CASRGRNPYEQYF
TRBV4-1,TRBJ1-4,CASSQGRDSYEKLFF
TRBV5-1,TRBJ2-7,CASSLVAVSSYEQYF
TRBV5-1,TRBJ1-2,CASNRDPGAGGYTF
TRBV2,TRBJ1-2,CASMKGRAGYTF
TRBV6-5,TRBJ1-1,CASSYEPTGGGAFF
TRBV19,TRBJ2-7,CASSKIRRDLSYEQYF
TRBV20-1,TRBJ1-6,CSATDSSGKSPLHF